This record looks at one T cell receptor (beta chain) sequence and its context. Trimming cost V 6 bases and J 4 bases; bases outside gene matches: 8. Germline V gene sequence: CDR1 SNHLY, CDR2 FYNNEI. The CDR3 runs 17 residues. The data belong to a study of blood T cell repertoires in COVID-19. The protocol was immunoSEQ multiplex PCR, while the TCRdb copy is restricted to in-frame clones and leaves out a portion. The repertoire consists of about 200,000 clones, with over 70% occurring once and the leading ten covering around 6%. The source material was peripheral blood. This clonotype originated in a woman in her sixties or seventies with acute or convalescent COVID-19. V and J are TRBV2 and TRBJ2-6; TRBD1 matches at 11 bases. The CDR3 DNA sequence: TGTGCCAGCAGGGGAAGGACAGGGGGCTCCGGGGCCAACGTCCTGACTTTC. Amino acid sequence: CASRGRTGGSGANVLTF.